These T cell receptor beta chains were read from a single sample in a study of blood T cell repertoires in COVID-19. The method was immunoSEQ multiplex PCR; TCRdb's version includes in-frame clones alone and lacks a portion of them. The table has some 61,000 clones, 86% seen once. The sequenced material came from peripheral blood. These receptors were collected from a young man with acute or convalescent COVID-19. CDR3s include the opening cysteine and the closing phenylalanine or tryptophan. Fields, in order: D gene, J gene, V gene, CDR3 protein. The D gene is left open where the match is weak.

NA	TRBJ2-1	TRBV20-1	CSASSREGSSYNEQFF
TRBD1	TRBJ1-3	TRBV3-1/TRBV3-2	CASSPLGTGSGNTIYF
NA	TRBJ2-1	TRBV12-3/TRBV12-4	CASSLFGNEQFF
NA	TRBJ2-2	TRBV24-1	CATSDLQRDTGELFF
NA	TRBJ1-1	TRBV4-2	CASSQTDSTTEAFF
TRBD1	TRBJ2-1	TRBV5-8	CASSVGTGVVNEQFF
NA	TRBJ2-7	TRBV18	CARYRDYEQYF
NA	TRBJ2-5	TRBV5-4	CASSFWEPGEETQYF
TRBD1	TRBJ2-7	TRBV4-1	CASSQGQKDYEQYF
TRBD1	TRBJ1-1	TRBV18	CASSKTGGESYMNTEAFF
TRBD2	TRBJ2-1	TRBV19	CASSIVAGGRNEQFF
TRBD1	TRBJ2-7	TRBV29-1	CSVRQGAREQYF
TRBD2	TRBJ2-7	TRBV7-2	CASSLNAGAYEQYF
TRBD2	TRBJ2-3	TRBV10-2	CASRGLAGGSDTQYF
NA	TRBJ2-7	TRBV18	CASSPERTSYEQYF
TRBD2	TRBJ2-1	TRBV11-2	CASSSQGKLADHILFF
NA	TRBJ1-6	TRBV5-5	CASSLTTSSYNSPLHF
NA	TRBJ2-1	TRBV3-1/TRBV3-2	CASSQDGIDEQFF
NA	TRBJ1-1	TRBV28	CASSLGPTEAFF
NA	TRBJ2-7	TRBV11-1	CASSLDSGGVYEQYF
NA	TRBJ2-2	TRBV18	CASSSYTGELFF
TRBD2	TRBJ2-2	TRBV19	CASRVAGEMETGELFF
NA	TRBJ1-1	TRBV29-1	CSVARENTEAFF
TRBD1	TRBJ1-3	TRBV27	CASTLDPGQGLRGNTIYF
NA	TRBJ1-2	TRBV7-2	CASSLSLLGRAYGYTF
NA	TRBJ1-5	TRBV15	CATSRDRPNQPQHF
TRBD2	TRBJ2-1	TRBV10-2	CASSGLAAYNEQFF
NA	TRBJ2-2	TRBV5-1	CASSFTGIGTGELFF
TRBD1	TRBJ2-5	TRBV6-5	CASTSGGETQYF
NA	TRBJ1-5	TRBV15	CATSSRQETANQPQHF
NA	TRBJ2-5	TRBV7-7	CASSLGGGRKETQYF
NA	TRBJ1-5	TRBV19	CASSIQGFQPQHF
NA	TRBJ2-1	TRBV7-9	CASSLDPRGSAYNEQFF
TRBD2	TRBJ2-7	TRBV30	CAWKRSGGYYEQYF
TRBD2	TRBJ2-1	TRBV5-1	CASLKQDWGLAGGNEQFF
NA	TRBJ2-7	TRBV6-1	CASSEGRATLYEQYF
NA	TRBJ2-7	TRBV6-5	CASSYSADSYEQYF
NA	TRBJ2-6	TRBV6-4	CASSDSGGLGANVLTF
NA	TRBJ2-1	TRBV19	CASAGGLVQNEQFF
TRBD1	TRBJ2-7	TRBV6-5	CASIPGQVGYEQYF